This passage covers 26 T cell receptor beta chains from one sample sequenced in a study of T-cell memory formation after mild COVID-19. TCRdb reprocessed the 5' RACE reads via MiXCR and lists one record per CDR3 protein. Of some 350,000 distinct CDR3 sequences in the sample, around 13% were seen once. Sequencing was carried out using PBMCs or a T cell subset sorted from them (not recorded which). The receptor set was obtained from a man younger than 35 who had mild COVID-19 (a few samples of this study predate the infection). Cell type and time point are not known.

This sequence joins TRBV4-1 and TRBJ1-5; possibly TRBD1 for D (6 bases). Germline V gene data show CDR1 as MGHRA and CDR2 as YSYEKL. Trimming left V 1 base short and J 6 bases short, with 25 bases between. The CDR3 covers 19 residues. The CDR3 nucleotides are TGCGCCAGCAGCCAAGGCCTCAATGGACGGCAGGGGCGCGGTCAGCCCCAGCATTTT. Its protein product is CASSQGLNGRQGRGQPQHF.

Only a few counts were recorded for this clonotype. The chain carries TRBV20-1 and TRBJ1-2; D might be TRBD1 (5 bases). There are 13 residues in the CDR3. Trimming pared 5 bases from V and 7 bases from J, leaving 17 bases between. CDR1 and CDR2 (germline): DFQATT, SNEGSKA (reference sequence). CDR3: CSAPPAGSVGYTF. CDR3 DNA: TGCAGTGCTCCACCGGCAGGGAGCGTTGGCTACACCTTC.

This clonotype was detected only a few times. V and J are TRBV7-2 and TRBJ2-1; 8 bases are a match to TRBD1. CDR3 length: 14 residues. The germline CDR1 and CDR2 sequences are SGHTA and FQGNSA. Trimming at V came to 3 bases and at J to 7 bases, leaving 5 bases not matched to a gene. Here the CDR3 DNA reads TGTGCCAGCAGCTTGAGCTGGACAGGGAATGAGCAGTTCTTC. It specifies CASSLSWTGNEQFF.

This clonotype has a count of ten or more. The gene calls are TRBV20-1 and TRBJ2-1; unclear D gene. Trimming removed 5 bases at V and 4 bases at J, with 18 bases between. CDR3 length: 15 residues. The germline CDR1 and CDR2 sequences are DFQATT and SNEGSKA (reference sequence). The CDR3 DNA follows: TGCAGTGCTCCTCCTCCCGGCCGGTTTTACAATGAGCAGTTCTTC. Translation: CSAPPPGRFYNEQFF.

The chain combines TRBV4-3 with TRBJ1-4, with no clear D. The CDR3 totals 16 residues. Looked up from germline, CDR1 is LGHNA and CDR2 is YSLEER. With 0 bases removed from V and 4 bases from J, the gap between germline ends came to 12 bases. The CDR3 DNA reads as TGCGCCAGCAGCCAAGATCTCTGGCAGGTTAATGAAAAACTGTTTTTT. This encodes CASSQDLWQVNEKLFF.

This clonotype was detected a few times. The chain carries TRBV6-2 or TRBV6-3 and TRBJ2-7, with D possibly TRBD2 on 6 matching bases. Germline CDR1 reads MNHEY; CDR2 reads SVGEGT. The CDR3 extends over 17 amino acids. V dropped 5 bases and J dropped 0 bases, with 20 bases sitting between them. The chain's CDR3 is CASSPITRDGGSYEQYF. CDR3 bases: TGTGCCAGCAGTCCCATCACCCGGGACGGGGGCTCCTACGAGCAGTACTTC.

A few counts support this clonotype. The CDR3 sequence: CASRRDTYEQYF. The CDR3 DNA is TGTGCCAGCAGAAGGGACACCTACGAGCAGTACTTC. The rearrangement joins TRBV6-5 to TRBJ2-7, with a weak D call TRBD1 (6 bases). Per germline, CDR1 MNHEY and CDR2 SVGAGI. V lost 6 bases and J 2 bases, leaving 8 bases between the germline ends. The CDR3 extends over 12 amino acids.

This clonotype was recorded many times. This chain connects TRBV12-3 or TRBV12-4 to TRBJ2-3; D uncertain. Trimming removed 7 bases at V and 4 bases at J, with 12 bases between. The CDR3 is 13 residues long. The DNA for the CDR3 is TGTGCCAGCACGTTCGGTGGAGCAGATACGCAGTATTTT. Its protein is CASTFGGADTQYF.

V gene TRBV6-2 or TRBV6-3 combines with J gene TRBJ2-3; 10 bases fit TRBD2. The CDR3 totals 13 residues. The ends lost 10 bases at V and 4 bases at J; junction bases unmatched: 5. Germline V gene data show CDR1 as MNHEY and CDR2 as SVGEGT. The CDR3 sequence: CATFLAGADTQYF. In nucleotides, the CDR3 is TGTGCCACCTTTCTAGCGGGGGCAGATACGCAGTATTTT.

The CDR3 protein is CASSLVRSSYNEQFF. CDR3 DNA sequence: TGTGCCAGCAGCTTAGTCCGGAGCTCCTACAATGAGCAGTTCTTC. The chain recombines TRBV7-6 with TRBJ2-1, with D hard to call. Trimming removed 1 base from V and 0 bases from J, with 7 bases in between. From germline, CDR1 is SGHVS and CDR2 FNYEAQ. The CDR3 sequence is 15 residues long.

This chain links TRBV20-1 with TRBJ1-6; unclear D gene. V was shortened by 7 bases and J by 0 bases, with 7 bases between the two germline ends. In germline, CDR1 is DFQATT, CDR2 SNEGSKA (reference sequence). The CDR3 covers 13 residues. CDR3 coding DNA: TGCAGTGGAAGGAGCTCCTATAATTCACCCCTCCACTTT. This codes for CSGRSSYNSPLHF.

This chain links TRBV3-1 with TRBJ1-4; no clear D gene. The germline V and J ends were trimmed by 2 bases and 7 bases, with 8 bases remaining between them. This CDR3 has 13 amino acids. In germline, CDR1 is LGHDT, CDR2 YNNKEL (reference sequence). The CDR3 DNA reads TGTGCCAGCAGCCAACCCGGTACTGAAAAACTGTTTTTT. It is translated as CASSQPGTEKLFF. Full variable domain (rest looked up from reference TRBV3-1 and TRBJ1-4): DTAVSQTPKYLVTQMGNDKSIKCEQNLGHDTMYWYKQDSKKFLKIMFSYNNKELIINETVPNRFSPKSPDKAHLNLHINSLELGDSAVYFCASSQPGTEKLFFGSGTQLSVL.

The J gene is TRBJ2-6, the V gene TRBV4-3, with a possible D match to TRBD1 (6 bases). The CDR3 extends over 18 amino acids. V was shortened by 0 bases and J by 4 bases, with 16 bases between the two germline ends. Germline CDR1 and CDR2: LGHNA and YSLEER. For the CDR3, the DNA is TGCGCCAGCAGCCAAGAGTGGAGGCAGGGGCACGGGGCCAACGTCCTGACTTTC. Its protein product is CASSQEWRQGHGANVLTF.

The chain employs TRBV29-1 and TRBJ1-5; D possibly corresponds to TRBD1 (5 bases). Trimming removed 1 base at V and 7 bases at J, with 11 bases between. Germline V lookup: CDR1 SQVTM, CDR2 ANQGSEA. This CDR3 region has 13 residues. CDR3 region: CSVEGQGGQPQHF. CDR3 coding DNA: TGCAGCGTTGAAGGCCAGGGAGGGCAGCCCCAGCATTTT.

This rearrangement joins TRBV3-2 to TRBJ2-7; the table calls TRBD2, which could not be checked here. TRBV3-2 is designated a pseudogene. The CDR3 is made up of 17 amino acids. CDR3 residues: CASSPRSGGSSSYEQYV. Written as DNA, the CDR3 is TGTGCCAGCAGCCCGAGGAGCGGGGGGTCCTCGTCCTACGAGCAGTACGTC.

The chain employs TRBV4-3 and TRBJ2-4; the D gene is possibly TRBD2 (7 bases). With 1 base removed from V and 7 bases from J, the gap between germline ends came to 20 bases. Germline lookup yields CDR1 LGHNA and CDR2 YSLEER. The CDR3 runs 17 residues. CDR3 sequence (DNA): TGCGCCAGCAGCCAAGTATGGGGTCAGGGAGGGGGGAACATTCAGTACTTC. This codes for CASSQVWGQGGGNIQYF.

This clonotype appeared a few times. The genes are TRBV5-6 and TRBJ1-2; D is uncertain. Germline CDR1 is SGHDT and CDR2 is YYEEEE. This CDR3 is built from 16 residues. V lost 1 base and J lost 4, with 17 bases in between. The CDR3 region has the DNA TGTGCCAGCAGCTTGTTAACAGACCGGACCAGCTATGGCTACACCTTC. This sequence encodes CASSLLTDRTSYGYTF.

In its sample, this clonotype was seen a few times. This sequence joins TRBV7-8 and TRBJ1-1, with 10 nucleotides matching TRBD1. Trimming removed 6 bases from V and 6 bases from J; junction bases left unmatched: 10. The CDR3 covers 15 residues. CDR1 SGHVS and CDR2 FQNEAQ come from the germline V gene. The CDR3 loop reads CASRQTTGTGAEAFF. The CDR3 DNA sequence: TGTGCCAGCAGACAGACGACCGGGACAGGGGCTGAAGCTTTCTTT.

The J gene is TRBJ2-1, the V gene TRBV20-1, with TRBD1 as a possible D gene (6 bases). CDR3 length equals 12 residues. CDR1 DFQATT and CDR2 SNEGSKA come from the germline V gene (reference sequence). V was shortened by 7 bases and J by 10 bases, with 17 bases between the two germline ends. CDR3 bases: TGCAGTGTATGGGGGCAAGTAGGGGAGCAGTTCTTC. It translates to CSVWGQVGEQFF.

This clonotype was counted ten times or more. The chain couples TRBV6-5 to TRBJ1-3; D remains ambiguous. The CDR3 length is 14 residues. Germline V CDR1 and CDR2: MNHEY, SVGAGI. Trimming took 5 bases from V and 5 from J, leaving 13 bases between them. For the CDR3, the DNA is TGTGCCAGCAGTCCCCTCTTTGGGCGAAACACCATATATTTT. Protein sequence: CASSPLFGRNTIYF.

The chain carries TRBV7-2 and TRBJ2-6; D is unclear. The length of the CDR3 is 15 residues. V gave up 1 base and J gave up 5 bases, with 9 bases separating them. The germline V gene encodes CDR1 SGHTA and CDR2 FQGNSA. The DNA of the CDR3 is TGTGCCAGCAGCTTAGACAGCCCTCGGGCCAACGTCCTGACTTTC. Amino acids: CASSLDSPRANVLTF.

The V call is TRBV2, the J call TRBJ1-5, with D maybe TRBD1 (6 bases). Germline CDR1 is SNHLY and CDR2 is FYNNEI. The CDR3 length is 14 residues. Trimming cost V 2 bases and J 7 bases, with 12 bases left between them. CDR3 region: CASSELEGGQPQHF. Written as DNA, the CDR3 is TGTGCCAGCAGTGAACTAGAGGGGGGGCAGCCCCAGCATTTT. Using reference TRBV2 and TRBJ1-5 for the parts outside the CDR3, the full variable domain is EPEVTQTPSHQVTQMGQEVILRCVPISNHLYFYWYRQILGQKVEFLVSFYNNEISEKSEIFDDQFSVERPDGSNFTLKIRSTKLEDSAMYFCASSELEGGQPQHFGDGTRLSIL.

V and J are TRBV7-8 and TRBJ1-2; 7 nucleotides align to TRBD1. The J segment lost 5 bases and the V segment lost 5 bases, leaving 5 bases of the junction unmatched. This CDR3 is 13 amino acids long. Germline V gene lookup returns CDR1 SGHVS and CDR2 FQNEAQ. The CDR3 region has the DNA TGTGCCAGCAGCCACACAGGGGAATATGGCTACACCTTC. Protein: CASSHTGEYGYTF.

Only a few counts were recorded for this clonotype. The chain is built from TRBV7-3 and TRBJ2-3; D call uncertain. The CDR3 is 13 amino acids. Per the germline V gene, CDR1 is SGHTA and CDR2 is FQGTGA. Trimming left V 1 base short and J 6 bases short, with 8 bases between. CDR3 nucleotide sequence: TGTGCCAGCAGCTTAAATGCGGCCGATACGCAGTATTTT. It specifies CASSLNAADTQYF.

This clonotype was detected only once. A much larger clone lies one base from this, so it may be a read error. The gene calls are TRBV6-1 and TRBJ1-2; 9 bases line up with TRBD1. Unmatched junction bases numbered 10, after V lost 6 bases and J lost 8 bases. Germline V lookup: CDR1 MNHNS, CDR2 SASEGT. This CDR3 has 14 residues. This chain's CDR3 is CASSEWTGVWGYTF. The CDR3 DNA reads as TGTGCCAGCAGCGAATGGACAGGGGTATGGGGCTACACCTTC.

The table lists this clonotype with a few counts. The chain carries TRBV7-2 and TRBJ2-3, with 7 bases identical to TRBD1. Trimming at V came to 5 bases and at J to 3 bases, leaving 14 bases not matched to a gene. The CDR3 has 17 residues. Looked up from germline, CDR1 is SGHTA and CDR2 is FQGNSA. The CDR3 loop is CASSEKMTGRATDTQYF. CDR3 nucleotides: TGTGCCAGCAGCGAAAAAATGACAGGGCGGGCGACAGATACGCAGTATTTT.